One sample yielded the 18 T cell receptor beta chains listed below, sequenced in a study of blood T cells in healthy people across ages. It was with a sample-barcoded 5' primer and a J-beta primer mix that a second PCR of roughly 7 to 12 cycles was run. TCRdb fed the 5' RACE reads into MiXCR, producing one record per CDR3 protein. The sample consists of around 520,000 distinct CDR3 sequences, approximately 26% of them appearing once. This same sample was also part of a study on T cells of mothers and their children.

Sequenced: blood. Source of these receptors: a boy between 2 and 10 years old in good health.

This chain links TRBV4-3 with TRBJ2-1; 7 bases are a match to TRBD2. The CDR3 has 15 amino acids. Germline V lookup: CDR1 LGHNA, CDR2 YSLEER. The V and J ends lost 0 bases and 7 bases, in that order; junction bases with no gene match: 6. CDR3 DNA: TGCGCCAGCAGCCAAGATCGGGGGGTGGGAAATGAGCAGTTCTTC. This sequence encodes CASSQDRGVGNEQFF.

Worth noting for this clonotype: A read error may explain this, as a much larger clone is one base away. This chain uses TRBV5-6 with TRBJ2-7, with 10 bases identical to TRBD2. The length of the CDR3 is 15 residues. Germline CDR1 is SGHDT and CDR2 is YYEEEE. Unmatched junction bases numbered 11, after V lost 9 bases and J lost 2 bases. The CDR3 coding sequence is TGTGCCAACAGTGACGGAGCGGGAGGGCCCTACGAGCAGTACTTC. Amino acid sequence: CANSDGAGGPYEQYF. The variable domain in full, with the rest retrieved from reference TRBV5-6 and TRBJ2-7, is DAGVTQSPTHLIKTRGQQVTLRCSPKSGHDTVSWYQQALGQGPQFIFQYYEEEERQRGNFPDRFSGHQFPNYSSELNVNALLLGDSALYLCANSDGAGGPYEQYFGPGTRLTVT.

This clonotype has more than one count but fewer than ten. This chain joins TRBV7-9 and TRBJ2-5; D perhaps matches TRBD2 (6 bases). V lost 6 bases and J 1 base, leaving 15 bases between the germline ends. CDR1 and CDR2 (germline): SEHNR, FQNEAQ (reference sequence). The CDR3 spans 15 residues. The CDR3 DNA follows: TGTGCCAGCAGTACCCAGACTAGTTTCCAAGAGACCCAGTACTTC. Translation gives CASSTQTSFQETQYF.

This clonotype was found a few times. V and J are TRBV5-8 and TRBJ2-1; 9 bases line up with TRBD1. This CDR3 has 15 amino acids. V trimming: 1 base; J trimming: 7 bases; junction bases outside the gene matches: 6. CDR1 and CDR2 from the germline V gene are SGHTS and YDEGEE. CDR3 in DNA: TGTGCCAGCAGCTTGCTAGGGACAGGGTCTAATGAGCAGTTCTTC. It translates to CASSLLGTGSNEQFF.

The V call is TRBV27, the J call TRBJ2-7; D remains unclear. Per germline, CDR1 MNHEY and CDR2 SMNVEV (reference sequence). The CDR3 is 15 residues long. V lost 3 bases and J lost 3, with 15 bases in between. The CDR3 reads CASSLSSDLNYEQYF. The CDR3 bases are TGTGCCAGCAGTTTGTCCTCGGACCTCAACTACGAGCAGTACTTC.

This clonotype has more than one count but fewer than ten. V is TRBV11-2 and J is TRBJ2-5, with 11 bases matching TRBD2. The J call may be incorrect, as the DNA end agrees better with TRBJ2-7. Germline lookup yields CDR1 SGHAT and CDR2 FQNNGV. The CDR3 has 19 residues. CDR3 amino acids: CASSLGFGLAGGGSYEQYF. CDR3 nucleotide sequence: TGTGCCAGCAGCTTAGGGTTTGGGCTAGCGGGAGGAGGCTCCTACGAGCAGTACTTC.

V and J are TRBV12-3 or TRBV12-4 and TRBJ2-7; TRBD2 agrees at 11 bases. The CDR3 is 15 residues long. J gave up 1 base and V 5 bases, and 4 bases lay outside the gene matches. CDR3 sequence: CASSPSGGLSYEQYF. In DNA, the CDR3 is TGTGCCAGCAGTCCTAGCGGGGGGCTATCCTACGAGCAGTACTTC.

The chain joins TRBV5-1 to TRBJ1-2; 8 bases line up with TRBD1. This CDR3 is 15 amino acids long. Germline assignment: CDR1 SGHRS and CDR2 YFSETQ. The V and J ends lost 4 bases and 3 bases, in that order; junction bases with no gene match: 8. Here the CDR3 DNA reads TGCGCCAGCAGCCCCGGACAGGGCCCGCACTATGGCTACACCTTC. This sequence encodes CASSPGQGPHYGYTF. The whole variable domain, filled in from reference TRBV5-1 and TRBJ1-2, reads KAGVTQTPRYLIKTRGQQVTLSCSPISGHRSVSWYQQTPGQGLQFLFEYFSETQRNKGNFPGRFSGRQFSNSRSEMNVSTLELGDSALYLCASSPGQGPHYGYTFGSGTRLTVV.

On this clonotype: The junction departs from germline at one end; a sequencing error may be responsible. The chain carries TRBV9 and TRBJ1-2, with D possibly being TRBD1 (5 bases). Germline V CDR1 and CDR2: SGDLS, YYNGEE. The CDR3 length is 13 residues. CDR3 sequence reads: CVSRDRTNYGYTF. The CDR3 DNA sequence: TGTGTCAGCCGGGACCGTACTAACTATGGCTACACCTTC.

This clonotype was seen a few times. This rearrangement joins TRBV7-9 to TRBJ1-1; D not resolved. Trimming left V 7 bases short and J 4 bases short, with 19 bases between. The germline V gene encodes CDR1 SEHNR and CDR2 FQNEAQ (reference sequence). The length of the CDR3 is 15 residues. The CDR3 bases are TGTGCCAGCAACGGATTATTGGTACGGGGCACTGAAGCTTTCTTT. Encoded protein: CASNGLLVRGTEAFF.

This clonotype was detected ten times or more. The chain carries TRBV7-2 and TRBJ1-4; D may be TRBD1 (5 bases). Germline V lookup: CDR1 SGHTA, CDR2 FQGNSA. The V and J ends lost 1 base and 2 bases respectively, with 14 bases between them. This CDR3 comprises 17 residues. The CDR3 DNA reads TGTGCCAGCAGCTTAGTAGGAGGGGTCCCGACTAATGAAAAACTGTTTTTT. As protein: CASSLVGGVPTNEKLFF. The variable domain in full, with the rest retrieved from reference TRBV7-2 and TRBJ1-4, is GAGVSQSPSNKVTEKGKDVELRCDPISGHTALYWYRQSLGQGLEFLIYFQGNSAPDKSGLPSDRFSAERTGGSVSTLTIQRTQQEDSAVYLCASSLVGGVPTNEKLFFGSGTQLSVL.

The chain has TRBV5-5 and TRBJ2-5; tentative D call: TRBD1 (5 bases). The CDR3 covers 16 residues. V was shortened by 0 bases and J by 2 bases, with 14 bases between the two germline ends. CDR1 and CDR2 (germline): SGHKS, YYEKEE (reference sequence). In nucleotides, the CDR3 is TGTGCCAGCAGCTTGGCGGGCCAGGGTCCACAAGAGACCCAGTACTTC. This gives the protein CASSLAGQGPQETQYF.

Here the CDR3 DNA reads TGTGCCATCAGTGCCTCTGCTAACTATGGCTACACCTTC. Amino acid sequence: CAISASANYGYTF. The chain carries TRBV10-3 and TRBJ1-2; no clear D. The germline gives CDR1 ENHRY, CDR2 SYGVKD. This CDR3 contains 13 residues. The V gene lost 4 bases and the J gene lost 0 bases, with 6 bases spanning the gap.

J is TRBJ2-3 and V is TRBV10-3; 7 bases map to TRBD2. CDR1 is ENHRY and CDR2 is SYGVKD in the germline V gene. Unmatched junction bases numbered 5, after V lost 10 bases and J lost 4 bases. The CDR3 has 12 residues. The CDR3 sequence: CASAGDPDTQYF. The CDR3 DNA reads TGTGCCAGCGCGGGGGACCCAGATACGCAGTATTTT.

J is TRBJ2-1 and V is TRBV6-5; TRBD2 matches 13 bases. The CDR3 consists of 14 residues. Germline-derived CDR1 and CDR2 are MNHEY and SVGAGI. Germline trimming cut 8 bases from V and 5 bases from J; bases unmatched to any gene: 3. In DNA, the CDR3 is TGTGCCAGCGGGGGGACTAGCGGGAACAATGAGCAGTTCTTC. Translating it yields CASGGTSGNNEQFF.

A note on this clonotype: A much larger clone lies one base from this, so it may be a read error. This chain connects TRBV3-1 to TRBJ1-2; D may be TRBD1 (5 bases). This CDR3 comprises 13 residues. The germline gives CDR1 LGHDT, CDR2 YNNKEL (reference sequence). CDR3 protein: CAGSQVPMGGRTF. CDR3 sequence (DNA): TGTGCCGGCAGCCAAGTCCCCATGGGGGGACGGACCTTC.

This clonotype turned up a few times. The chain recombines TRBV21-1 with TRBJ2-5; no DNA check was done on the table's D call, TRBD1. TRBV21-1 is assigned pseudogene status. This CDR3 region has 17 residues. This chain's CDR3 is CASSKVPGQGNLETQYF. The CDR3 nucleotides are TGTGCCAGCAGCAAAGTCCCGGGACAGGGGAACCTAGAGACCCAGTACTTC.

This clonotype was recorded a few times. This chain joins TRBV10-3 and TRBJ2-6; D is ambiguous. There are 12 residues in the CDR3. Germline values: CDR1 ENHRY, CDR2 SYGVKD. V shed 4 bases and J shed 8 bases, with 6 bases lying between them. CDR3 sequence reads: CAISGSPNVLTF. Written as DNA, the CDR3 is TGTGCCATCAGTGGGTCCCCCAACGTCCTGACTTTC.